This is a list of T cell receptor beta chains from one sample in a study of control samples from healthy donors and cancer patients. The table came from immunoSEQ multiplex PCR; TCRdb's copy has only in-frame clones and leaves some out. The sample comprises approximately 82,000 clones, around 94% of which are singletons, and about 5% rests with the top ten. The sample comprised blood. All receptors come from a woman aged 18-29 years in good health. Both conserved end residues are part of each CDR3. A D gene is named only where the DNA matches it firmly. The size entry is marked missing in some rows and otherwise reads once, few, many or a size class.

CDR3 DNA: TGCGCCAGCAGCTCCACCAACTTTCCTAGCACAGATACGCAGTATTTT
CDR3 protein: CASSSTNFPSTDTQYF
J gene: TRBJ2-3
V gene: TRBV5-1
CDR3 length: 16
D gene: -
clone size: -

CDR3 DNA: TGTGCCAGCTCACTCCTTGACAGCAGCTCGGGGAGATCCTACGAGCAGTACTTC
CDR3 protein: CASSLLDSSSGRSYEQYF
J gene: TRBJ2-7
V gene: TRBV18
CDR3 length: 18
D gene: -
clone size: -

CDR3 DNA: TGCGCCAGCAGCTGGGGACAGGGTATGATGGACTATGGCTACACCTTC
CDR3 protein: CASSWGQGMMDYGYTF
J gene: TRBJ1-2
V gene: TRBV5-1
CDR3 length: 16
D gene: TRBD1
clone size: -

CDR3 DNA: TGTGCCAGCAGCCCTAGGCCCGCCACCTACGAGCAGTACTTC
CDR3 protein: CASSPRPATYEQYF
J gene: TRBJ2-7
V gene: TRBV7-2
CDR3 length: 14
D gene: -
clone size: -

CDR3 DNA: TGTGCCATCAGTGAGTCGACCCCAGGGGGTTACAATGAGCAGTTCTTC
CDR3 protein: CAISESTPGGYNEQFF
J gene: TRBJ2-1
V gene: TRBV10-3
CDR3 length: 16
D gene: TRBD1
clone size: -

CDR3 DNA: TGTGCCAGCAGCCGCCGACAGCTAGCTAACTATGGCTACACCTTC
CDR3 protein: CASSRRQLANYGYTF
J gene: TRBJ1-2
V gene: TRBV7-9
CDR3 length: 15
D gene: -
clone size: once

CDR3 DNA: TGTGCCAGCCAAAGGGACAGGGGATCACCCCTCCACTTT
CDR3 protein: CASQRDRGSPLHF
J gene: TRBJ1-6
V gene: TRBV5-5
CDR3 length: 13
D gene: TRBD1
clone size: -

CDR3 DNA: TGCAGTGCTAGTTTCCCGGGGGTCCGGGGTGAGCAGTTCTTC
CDR3 protein: CSASFPGVRGEQFF
J gene: TRBJ2-1
V gene: TRBV20-1
CDR3 length: 14
D gene: -
clone size: -

CDR3 DNA: TGTGCCAGCAGAGGGGTAGGAGGCAATGAGCAGTTCTTC
CDR3 protein: CASRGVGGNEQFF
J gene: TRBJ2-1
V gene: TRBV6-5
CDR3 length: 13
D gene: -
clone size: -

CDR3 DNA: TGTGCCGCGTTCCCAAGGCCGGACACAACCAACTATGGCTACACCTTC
CDR3 protein: CAAFPRPDTTNYGYTF
J gene: TRBJ1-2
V gene: TRBV27
CDR3 length: 16
D gene: -
clone size: -

CDR3 DNA: TGTGCCAGCAGTAAGAAACGAGCGGGGGGGCCATCAGATACGCAGTATTTT
CDR3 protein: CASSKKRAGGPSDTQYF
J gene: TRBJ2-3
V gene: TRBV6-4
CDR3 length: 17
D gene: TRBD2
clone size: -

CDR3 DNA: TGCGCCAGCAGCCAAGAGGCACAGGGATCCTACGAGCAGTACTTC
CDR3 protein: CASSQEAQGSYEQYF
J gene: TRBJ2-7
V gene: TRBV4-3
CDR3 length: 15
D gene: -
clone size: once

CDR3 DNA: TGCGCCAGCAGCTTGCGACAGGGCGACTCTGGGGCCAACGTCCTGACTTTC
CDR3 protein: CASSLRQGDSGANVLTF
J gene: TRBJ2-6
V gene: TRBV5-1
CDR3 length: 17
D gene: TRBD1
clone size: -

CDR3 DNA: TGTGCCAGCGCACTGGGAGGGACAGTAGAGACCCAGTACTTC
CDR3 protein: CASALGGTVETQYF
J gene: TRBJ2-5
V gene: TRBV28
CDR3 length: 14
D gene: -
clone size: -

CDR3 DNA: TGTGCCAGCAGCCAAGGAACGGGTCGGAACATTCAGTACTTC
CDR3 protein: CASSQGTGRNIQYF
J gene: TRBJ2-4
V gene: TRBV14
CDR3 length: 14
D gene: -
clone size: -

CDR3 DNA: TGTGCCACCAGTGATCGGACTAGCGGGAGCACAGATACGCAGTATTTT
CDR3 protein: CATSDRTSGSTDTQYF
J gene: TRBJ2-3
V gene: TRBV24-1
CDR3 length: 16
D gene: TRBD2
clone size: -

CDR3 DNA: TGTGCCAGCAGCTTACTCGAGGGGGAGCAGTACTTC
CDR3 protein: CASSLLEGEQYF
J gene: TRBJ2-7
V gene: TRBV28
CDR3 length: 12
D gene: -
clone size: once

CDR3 DNA: TGTGCCAGCAGTTACCACACCGGGGGACAGTGGGTTGAAAAACTGTTTTTT
CDR3 protein: CASSYHTGGQWVEKLFF
J gene: TRBJ1-4
V gene: TRBV6-2/TRBV6-3
CDR3 length: 17
D gene: TRBD1
clone size: -

CDR3 DNA: TGTGCCACCAGCAGAGAGAGGGGGTTAGGCAGTGAAAAACTGTTTTTT
CDR3 protein: CATSRERGLGSEKLFF
J gene: TRBJ1-4
V gene: TRBV15
CDR3 length: 16
D gene: -
clone size: -

CDR3 DNA: TGTGCCATCAGTGAGGGGGGTTCGGGGAACACTGAAGCTTTCTTT
CDR3 protein: CAISEGGSGNTEAFF
J gene: TRBJ1-1
V gene: TRBV10-3
CDR3 length: 15
D gene: -
clone size: -

CDR3 DNA: TGCGCCAGCAGCCAAGATTGGGGAGGCGACACCGGGGAGCTGTTTTTT
CDR3 protein: CASSQDWGGDTGELFF
J gene: TRBJ2-2
V gene: TRBV4-1
CDR3 length: 16
D gene: -
clone size: -

CDR3 DNA: TGCAGTGCTAGTGCGCCATCGGCCGTGTCTAGCACAGATACGCAGTATTTT
CDR3 protein: CSASAPSAVSSTDTQYF
J gene: TRBJ2-3
V gene: TRBV20-1
CDR3 length: 17
D gene: -
clone size: -

CDR3 DNA: TGTGCCACCAGCAGAGGGGGCGGAGCCTTTGGCGGCTACACCTTC
CDR3 protein: CATSRGGGAFGGYTF
J gene: TRBJ1-2
V gene: TRBV15
CDR3 length: 15
D gene: -
clone size: -

CDR3 DNA: TGTGCCAGCAGTGAAAGGGCAGGGGCCCCCGGCTACACCTTC
CDR3 protein: CASSERAGAPGYTF
J gene: TRBJ1-2
V gene: TRBV2
CDR3 length: 14
D gene: -
clone size: -

CDR3 DNA: TGTGCCAGCAGCGTAGTCCCGGGACAGGGTATTCGTGAGCAGTTCTTC
CDR3 protein: CASSVVPGQGIREQFF
J gene: TRBJ2-1
V gene: TRBV9
CDR3 length: 16
D gene: TRBD1
clone size: -

CDR3 DNA: TGTGCCAGCAGTTATATAGCGGGAGAATTAAGTACGCAGTATTTT
CDR3 protein: CASSYIAGELSTQYF
J gene: TRBJ2-3
V gene: TRBV6-2/TRBV6-3
CDR3 length: 15
D gene: TRBD2
clone size: -

CDR3 DNA: TGTGCCAGCAGCTTGCGCTGGACAGGGTTAACGTACGAGCAGTACTTC
CDR3 protein: CASSLRWTGLTYEQYF
J gene: TRBJ2-7
V gene: TRBV5-6
CDR3 length: 16
D gene: TRBD1
clone size: -

CDR3 DNA: TGTGCCATCAGAGTTCCGGGTATAGACGGGTCCTCTGGAAACACCATATATTTT
CDR3 protein: CAIRVPGIDGSSGNTIYF
J gene: TRBJ1-3
V gene: TRBV10-3
CDR3 length: 18
D gene: -
clone size: -

CDR3 DNA: TGTGCCAGCAGCCAAGGTACCGGGACAGGGTCCTACGAGCAGTACTTC
CDR3 protein: CASSQGTGTGSYEQYF
J gene: TRBJ2-7
V gene: TRBV4-2
CDR3 length: 16
D gene: TRBD1
clone size: -

CDR3 DNA: TGTGCCAGTGGTACAGGGGGCCAATACACAGATACGCAGTATTTT
CDR3 protein: CASGTGGQYTDTQYF
J gene: TRBJ2-3
V gene: TRBV28
CDR3 length: 15
D gene: TRBD1
clone size: -

CDR3 DNA: TGTGCCAGCAGTTTAGGGGGAGACCAGCCCCAGCATTTT
CDR3 protein: CASSLGGDQPQHF
J gene: TRBJ1-5
V gene: TRBV27
CDR3 length: 13
D gene: -
clone size: once

CDR3 DNA: TGTGCCAGCAGCTTGGTTCGACAGGTTGACCACGATACGCAGTATTTT
CDR3 protein: CASSLVRQVDHDTQYF
J gene: TRBJ2-3
V gene: TRBV5-7
CDR3 length: 16
D gene: -
clone size: -

CDR3 DNA: TGTGCCAGCAGCTTGGCCCACTCTGGGGCCAACGTCCTGACTTTC
CDR3 protein: CASSLAHSGANVLTF
J gene: TRBJ2-6
V gene: TRBV7-9
CDR3 length: 15
D gene: -
clone size: -

CDR3 DNA: TGTGCCAGCAGCTTACGAGGACAGGGCGGTGAAGCTTTCTTT
CDR3 protein: CASSLRGQGGEAFF
J gene: TRBJ1-1
V gene: TRBV7-3
CDR3 length: 14
D gene: TRBD1
clone size: -

CDR3 DNA: TGTGCCAGCAGTTTCTGGATGAGGACTAGCGACAAAAACATTCAGTACTTC
CDR3 protein: CASSFWMRTSDKNIQYF
J gene: TRBJ2-4
V gene: TRBV28
CDR3 length: 17
D gene: TRBD2
clone size: -

CDR3 DNA: TGTGCCAGCAGTTACGGGACTGGCCCCAATGAGCAGTTCTTC
CDR3 protein: CASSYGTGPNEQFF
J gene: TRBJ2-1
V gene: TRBV6-5
CDR3 length: 14
D gene: -
clone size: -

CDR3 DNA: TGTGCCAGCAGCAAAGAGGCTCGGGGCTATGGCTACACCTTC
CDR3 protein: CASSKEARGYGYTF
J gene: TRBJ1-2
V gene: TRBV21-1
CDR3 length: 14
D gene: -
clone size: -

CDR3 DNA: TGTGCCAGCAGTACGACTAGTTTCGATGAGCAGTTCTTC
CDR3 protein: CASSTTSFDEQFF
J gene: TRBJ2-1
V gene: TRBV12-3/TRBV12-4
CDR3 length: 13
D gene: -
clone size: -

CDR3 DNA: TGCGCCAGCGGTGGCGCGGGCACCGGGGAGCTGTTTTTT
CDR3 protein: CASGGAGTGELFF
J gene: TRBJ2-2
V gene: TRBV5-1
CDR3 length: 13
D gene: -
clone size: -

CDR3 DNA: TGTGCCAGCAGTCCTCAGACAGGGTTCAATGGCTACACCTTC
CDR3 protein: CASSPQTGFNGYTF
J gene: TRBJ1-2
V gene: TRBV27
CDR3 length: 14
D gene: TRBD1
clone size: -

CDR3 DNA: TGTGCCAGCAGGGTAGACAGCAAAGGAGGAAACACCATATATTTT
CDR3 protein: CASRVDSKGGNTIYF
J gene: TRBJ1-3
V gene: TRBV28
CDR3 length: 15
D gene: -
clone size: once

CDR3 DNA: TGTGCCAGCAGTGTCACAGGCGTCCTTAAGTATTCACCCCTCCACTTT
CDR3 protein: CASSVTGVLKYSPLHF
J gene: TRBJ1-6
V gene: TRBV28
CDR3 length: 16
D gene: -
clone size: -

CDR3 DNA: TGTGCCAGCAGCCCGACTAGCGGGGACGCAGATACGCAGTATTTT
CDR3 protein: CASSPTSGDADTQYF
J gene: TRBJ2-3
V gene: TRBV7-3
CDR3 length: 15
D gene: TRBD2
clone size: -

CDR3 DNA: TGCAGTGGCGGACTCCAAGAGACCCAGTACTTC
CDR3 protein: CSGGLQETQYF
J gene: TRBJ2-5
V gene: TRBV20-1
CDR3 length: 11
D gene: -
clone size: -

CDR3 DNA: TGTGCCAGCAGTTTGGGCAGGGTGGATGGCTACACCTTC
CDR3 protein: CASSLGRVDGYTF
J gene: TRBJ1-2
V gene: TRBV28
CDR3 length: 13
D gene: -
clone size: -

CDR3 DNA: TGTGCCAGCAGCTTTAACGTTCAGGGGAATTCACCCCTCCACTTT
CDR3 protein: CASSFNVQGNSPLHF
J gene: TRBJ1-6
V gene: TRBV5-6
CDR3 length: 15
D gene: -
clone size: -

CDR3 DNA: TGTGCCAGCAGTTACTCAGTCGCCGACTACGAGCAGTACTTC
CDR3 protein: CASSYSVADYEQYF
J gene: TRBJ2-7
V gene: TRBV6-2/TRBV6-3
CDR3 length: 14
D gene: -
clone size: -

CDR3 DNA: TGTGCCAGCAGCCCCGGACAGGGGACCTACAATGAGCAGTTCTTC
CDR3 protein: CASSPGQGTYNEQFF
J gene: TRBJ2-1
V gene: TRBV7-9
CDR3 length: 15
D gene: TRBD1
clone size: -

CDR3 DNA: TGTGCCAGCAGTTACCCCGGACAGCCGGCGCAGTATTTT
CDR3 protein: CASSYPGQPAQYF
J gene: TRBJ2-3
V gene: TRBV6-2/TRBV6-3
CDR3 length: 13
D gene: -
clone size: -